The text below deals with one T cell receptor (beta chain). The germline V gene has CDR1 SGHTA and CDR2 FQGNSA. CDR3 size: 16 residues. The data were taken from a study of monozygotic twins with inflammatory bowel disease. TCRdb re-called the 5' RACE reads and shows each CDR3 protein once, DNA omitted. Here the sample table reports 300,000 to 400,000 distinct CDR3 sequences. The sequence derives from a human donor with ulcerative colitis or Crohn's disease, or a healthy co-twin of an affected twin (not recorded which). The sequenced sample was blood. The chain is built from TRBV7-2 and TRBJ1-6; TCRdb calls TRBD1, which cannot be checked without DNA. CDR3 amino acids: CASSLVSTGGESPLHF.